This is a list of T cell receptor beta chains from one sample in a study of PD-L1 blockade in urothelial cancer. TCRdb's table, derived via immunoSEQ multiplex PCR, lists solely in-frame clones and lacks some. This sample carries 30,000 to 45,000 clones, roughly 90% of them seen once, and the ten largest clones take approximately 8%. Sequencing used PBMCs, obtained around atezolizumab (anti-PD-L1) treatment. The receptors here all came from a man between 65 and 85 years old with urothelial cancer. The CDR3 runs from the conserved cysteine through the conserved F or W. The D gene is left open where the match is weak. Clone size appears in some rows only: once, few, many, or a class for an expanded clone.

TRBD1 TRBJ2-7 once TRBV5-1 TGCGCCAGCAGCGACGGACAGGGCTACGAGCAGTACTTC CASSDGQGYEQYF
- TRBJ1-1 - TRBV7-8 TGTGCCAGCAGCTTAATCGCAGGGGCAAACACTGAAGCTTTCTTT CASSLIAGANTEAFF
TRBD2 TRBJ2-4 - TRBV14 TGTGCCAGCAGCCAGTCGACTAGCGGACTAGCCAAAAACATTCAGTACTTC CASSQSTSGLAKNIQYF
- TRBJ1-4 once TRBV11-3 TGTGCCAGCAGCTTAGAAGGGGAGGGAAACGAAAAACTGTTTTTT CASSLEGEGNEKLFF
- TRBJ1-1 - TRBV18 TGTGCCAGCTCATGGATACTTCAGGCCAGCACTGAAGCTTTCTTT CASSWILQASTEAFF
TRBD2 TRBJ2-7 - TRBV7-2 TGTGCCAGCAGCGTCACGGCGGGAGGGCCATACGAGCAGTACTTC CASSVTAGGPYEQYF
- TRBJ2-3 - TRBV14 TGTGCCAGCAGCCAAGTCCCGGGACTCAACACAGATACGCAGTATTTT CASSQVPGLNTDTQYF
TRBD1 TRBJ1-4 - TRBV19 TGTGCCAGTAGTATAGAGGGACAGGGGACTCCAGGAAAACTGTTTTTT CASSIEGQGTPGKLFF
TRBD1 TRBJ1-4 - TRBV28 TGTGCCAGCAGGGGGACAGGGAGGGTTATGAAACTGTTTTTT CASRGTGRVMKLFF
TRBD2 TRBJ2-2 - TRBV18 TGTGCCAGCTCACAAACCGGGACTAGCGGGAGAAACACCGGGGAGCTGTTTTTT CASSQTGTSGRNTGELFF